This section outlines one T cell receptor (beta chain) sequence together with its context. The antigen is unknown. Once RNA had been extracted, it was reverse transcribed into cDNA to act as the sequencing template. The repertoire was sequenced with immunoSEQ multiplex PCR; TCRdb's copy has only in-frame clones and lacks some. This sample has 150,000 to 200,000 clones; 55% to 75% occur once, and the top ten carry around 14%. V shed 7 bases, J shed 0 bases, and the junction held 0 bases outside the gene matches. CDR3 length equals 13 residues. From germline, CDR1 is LNHDA and CDR2 SQIVND (reference sequence). As for treatment: oral pan-JAK inhibitor, 5-10 mg twice daily. Those with alopecia areata gave lesional scalp punch biopsies and peripheral blood. This entry comes from a study of CD8+ T cells in alopecia areata. Study-wide context: Treated patients were dosed with oral tofacitinib, taking 5 to 10 mg twice daily. Overall study results and limits: In blood and scalp, many expanded lesional clones persisted during tofacitinib.

The rearrangement joins TRBV19 to TRBJ1-5; 7 bases fit TRBD1. Specimen: CD4+ T cells sorted from blood, collected at week 24, from a patient treated with tofacitinib. This sequence was found in a human donor with alopecia areata. DNA for the CDR3: TGTGCCAGTAAGGGGGCTAGCAATCAGCCCCAGCATTTT. Translation: CASKGASNQPQHF.